This T cell receptor (beta chain) was found in a study of human T cells and chemical hapten exposure. Study summary: Alopecia areata, totalis or universalis was found in mostly female patients.

Time point given: pre-sensitization, week 0. Indicated treatment: therapeutic diphenylcyclopropenone sensitization with weekly scalp DPC. Only a few counts were recorded for this clonotype. The library labeled individual cDNA molecules by adding unique molecular identifiers to them. TCRdb analysed the RACE reads with MiXCR anew, one entry per CDR3 protein. This sample has approximately 370,000 distinct CDR3 sequences, with around 5.5% found just once. Germline V lookup: CDR1 MNHEY, CDR2 SMNVEV (reference sequence). The CDR3 consists of 17 residues. The V gene end was trimmed by 6 bases and the J gene end by 1 base; junction bases not matched to a gene: 10.

The chain uses TRBV27 and TRBJ2-3; 10 bases match TRBD1. This TCR derives from a woman aged 18-29 years with alopecia areata. Some clones in this sample may be carry-over from other donors' samples. The specimen comprised whole blood, sampled in connection with sensitization to the hapten diphenylcyclopropenone (DPC). For the CDR3, the DNA is TGTGCCAGCAGATTGCATACCGGGACAGGGGGCACAGATACGCAGTATTTT. Protein: CASRLHTGTGGTDTQYF.